The T cell receptor beta chain under discussion was sequenced for a study of T-cell reconstitution after alpha-beta-depleted transplantation in children. Notes on the study in general: Fresh T-cell production supplied most of the T-cell counts and diversity seen one year after transplant.

Researchers prepared the TCRbeta library using unique molecular identifiers, the study reports. TCRdb passed the PCR reads through MiXCR, listing each CDR3 protein once. Altogether about 400,000 distinct CDR3 sequences are present, around 15% being singletons, with the ten largest covering 25% to 30%. Germline V gene sequence: CDR1 SGHRS, CDR2 YFSETQ. Deletions cut 1 base from V and 4 bases from J, with 15 bases between. CDR3 length equals 15 residues. A remark on this clonotype: No antigen is known for it.

The sequence was obtained from a boy younger than two who had a stem cell transplant for Wiskott-Aldrich syndrome, so the T cells may come from the graft donor. Specimen: PBMCs, mostly from graft donor cells, collected 360 days after TCRalphabeta/CD19-depleted stem cell transplant. The gene calls are TRBV5-1 and TRBJ2-7; D uncertain. Here the CDR3 DNA reads TGCGCCAGCAGCTTGCCGACGGGCCCGGCTTACGAGCAGTACTTC. Its protein is CASSLPTGPAYEQYF. The variable domain in full, with the rest retrieved from reference TRBV5-1 and TRBJ2-7, is KAGVTQTPRYLIKTRGQQVTLSCSPISGHRSVSWYQQTPGQGLQFLFEYFSETQRNKGNFPGRFSGRQFSNSRSEMNVSTLELGDSALYLCASSLPTGPAYEQYFGPGTRLTVT.